This paragraph reports one T cell receptor beta chain. This receptor's antigen is unknown. No quality values exist for individual bases; no much larger clone is one base distant. TCRdb shows the sequencer as Illumina HiSeq 2500. Quantitative 5'-RACE with molecular barcodes was used to prepare TCR beta libraries. In the original analysis: A new computational method based on a probabilistic model of VDJ rearrangement was used to identify disease-linked TCR variants. TCRdb reanalyzed the raw reads on its own, using fastp at Q25 for trimming and MiXCR for clone calling, and kept in-frame beta chains. Entries are consolidated by CDR3 protein sequence, retaining the most common genes and DNA. TCRdb, not the authors, supplied the V and J calls. This sample comprises under 550,000 distinct CDR3 sequences, 25% to 30% of them detected only once. 0.89% of the sample is held by the ten biggest clonotypes. The source of the sample is a study of CD8 T cells in ankylosing spondylitis (dated by TCRdb to about 2017). For the study in its entirety: The study set out to find disease-linked TCR variants by profiling T cell receptor beta repertoires in ankylosing spondylitis patients and healthy donors. In total, the full study cohort was made up of 110 or so healthy donors and about two dozen ankylosing spondylitis patients. Peripheral blood samples were taken, and synovial fluid was additionally collected from ankylosing spondylitis patients.

What the work shows at the level of the full study, not this receptor alone: The disease-linked clones were reported to be significantly enriched in matched synovial fluid samples from ankylosing spondylitis patients. A CD8+ phenotype was shown by the disease-linked clones, which were found at relatively low frequencies in peripheral blood. Some motif variants had previously been reported in the synovial fluid and blood of reactive arthritis patients, which suggests shared mechanisms of disease initiation. A TCR beta motif made up of about eight highly homologous amino acid variants appeared to be characteristic of blood from ankylosing spondylitis patients.

V is clipped by 0 bases and J by 8 bases, and the sequence between their germline boundaries is 13 bases long. The CDR3 runs 14 amino acids, cysteine and phenylalanine included. Only CDR3 DNA is held: 42 bases, read in frame from base 1. From the germline V gene (reference sequence), CDR1 is LGHDT and CDR2 is YNNKEL. The sample taken for sequencing was blood, either unsorted or a sorted T cell fraction (not recorded which). The chain is made from TRBV3-1 and TRBJ1-1, with the D gene call left open. The sequence came from a male donor with ankylosing spondylitis. The nucleotide sequence is TGTGCCAGCAGCCAAGATCCCCAAGGTCGGGAAGCTTTCTTT. This encodes CASSQDPQGREAFF.